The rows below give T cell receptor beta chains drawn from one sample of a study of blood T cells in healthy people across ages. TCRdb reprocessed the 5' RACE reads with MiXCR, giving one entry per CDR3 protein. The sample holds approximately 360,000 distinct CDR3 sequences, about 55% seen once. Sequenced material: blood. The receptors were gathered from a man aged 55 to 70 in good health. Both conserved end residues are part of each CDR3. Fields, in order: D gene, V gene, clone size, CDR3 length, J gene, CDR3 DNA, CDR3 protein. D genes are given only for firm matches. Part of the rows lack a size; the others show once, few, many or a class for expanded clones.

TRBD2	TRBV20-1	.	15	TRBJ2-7	TGCAGTGCTTCCGGGGCTAGCGGGGCCTCCTACGAGCAGTACTTC	CSASGASGASYEQYF
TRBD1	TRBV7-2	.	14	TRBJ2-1	TGTGCCAGCAGCTTCGGGACAGGGTTCGATGAGCAGTTCTTC	CASSFGTGFDEQFF
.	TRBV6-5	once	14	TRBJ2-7	TGTGCCAGCAGTTACCTGGGGGGATCCTACGAGCAGTACTTC	CASSYLGGSYEQYF
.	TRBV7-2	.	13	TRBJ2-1	TGTGCCAGCAGCTTACGCGACTACAATGAGCAGTTCTTC	CASSLRDYNEQFF
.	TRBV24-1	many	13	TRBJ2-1	TGTGCCACCAACGGCGGACACAGCAATGAGCAGTTCTTC	CATNGGHSNEQFF
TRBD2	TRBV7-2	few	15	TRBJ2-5	TGTGCCAGCAGCTTAGGTAGCGGGGGGGGAGAGACCCAGTACTTC	CASSLGSGGGETQYF
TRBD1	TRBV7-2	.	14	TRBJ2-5	TGTGCCGGCAGCCCGGGACAGGTTGGGGAGACCCAGTACTTC	CAGSPGQVGETQYF
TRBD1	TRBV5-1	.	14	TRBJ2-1	TGCGCCAGCACCCGGACAGGAGTCTACAATGAGCAGTTCTTC	CASTRTGVYNEQFF
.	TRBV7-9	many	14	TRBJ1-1	TGTGCCAGCAGCTTAAGTTCCCTGAACACTGAAGCTTTCTTT	CASSLSSLNTEAFF
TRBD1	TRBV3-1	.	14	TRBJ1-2	TGTGCCAGCAGCCACCTCAGGGGGAACGTGGGCTACACCTTC	CASSHLRGNVGYTF
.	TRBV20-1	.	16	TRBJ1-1	TGCAGTGCTAGAGATCCCAAAGGGACGGCGAACACTGAAGCTTTCTTT	CSARDPKGTANTEAFF
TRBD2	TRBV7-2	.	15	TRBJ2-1	TGTGCCAGCAGCCGGACTAGCGGGAGGGTCAATGAGCAGTTCTTC	CASSRTSGRVNEQFF
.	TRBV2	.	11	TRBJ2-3	TGTGCCAGAGAAGTGGGTGATACGCAGTATTTT	CAREVGDTQYF
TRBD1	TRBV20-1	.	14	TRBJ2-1	TGCAGTGCCTCGACAGGGTTATCCTACAATGAGCAGTTCTTC	CSASTGLSYNEQFF
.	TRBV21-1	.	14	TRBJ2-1	TGTGCCAGCAGCCCTTGTGGATCCTACAATGAGCAGTTCTTC	CASSPCGSYNEQFF
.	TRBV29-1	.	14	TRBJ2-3	TGCAGCGCCAACCCGGGACTTTTCACAGATACGCAGTATTTT	CSANPGLFTDTQYF
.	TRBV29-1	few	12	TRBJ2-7	TGCAGCGTTGTGAGGACGGAAACCGAGCAGTACTTC	CSVVRTETEQYF
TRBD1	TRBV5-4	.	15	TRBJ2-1	TGTGCCAGCAAGGTGGACAGGGGGCCCTACAATGAGCAGTTCTTC	CASKVDRGPYNEQFF
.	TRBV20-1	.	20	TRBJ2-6	.	CSASVRPDTEAFFGANVLTF
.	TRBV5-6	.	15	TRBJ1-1	TGTGCCAGCAGCTCGACGCGGCCCGTGAACACTGAAGCTTTCTTT	CASSSTRPVNTEAFF
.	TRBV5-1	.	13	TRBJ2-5	TGCGCCAGCCGTTTGGGTAGTCAAGAGACCCAGTACTTC	CASRLGSQETQYF
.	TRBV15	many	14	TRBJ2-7	TGTGCCACCAGCCGTAGACGGGTGGACTACGAGCAGTACTTC	CATSRRRVDYEQYF
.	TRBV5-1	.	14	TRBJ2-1	TGCGCCAGCAGCCCGGAGGTATCACGTGATGAGCAGTTCTTC	CASSPEVSRDEQFF
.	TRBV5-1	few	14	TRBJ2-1	TGCGCCAGCAGCTTGGAGGGTCGAGACAATGAGCAGTTCTTC	CASSLEGRDNEQFF
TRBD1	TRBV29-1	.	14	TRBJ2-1	TGCAGCGTTGAGTCAGGGGGCGTGGGCAATGAGCAGTTCTTC	CSVESGGVGNEQFF
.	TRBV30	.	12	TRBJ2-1	TGTGCCTGGAGCCAAACCAATCGGGAGCAGTTCTTC	CAWSQTNREQFF
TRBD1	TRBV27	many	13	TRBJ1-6	TGTGCCAGCAGTTCGACAGGGTATTCACCCCTCCACTTT	CASSSTGYSPLHF